This T cell receptor beta chain was obtained from a study of blood T cell repertoires in COVID-19. The study drew participants aged about 18 to 90 years from fewer than 30 US areas. Per germline, CDR1 WNHNN and CDR2 SYGVQD (reference sequence). With V trimmed by 2 bases and J by 1 base, 6 bases remained unmatched. The CDR3 has 17 residues. Assay: immunoSEQ multiplex PCR; the TCRdb copy retains only in-frame clones and omits some. This table holds approximately 170,000 clones, about 80% found once. The V and J genes are TRBV10-1 and TRBJ2-1, with 9 bases aligning to TRBD1. The TCR sequence derives from a woman in her 70s in a cohort exposed to, infected with or recovered from COVID-19 (not recorded which). The sequenced sample was PBMCs or T cells enriched from blood (not recorded which). The chain's CDR3 is CASSERTGAISYNEQFF. CDR3 coding DNA: TGCGCCAGCAGTGAGAGGACAGGGGCGATATCCTACAATGAGCAGTTCTTC.